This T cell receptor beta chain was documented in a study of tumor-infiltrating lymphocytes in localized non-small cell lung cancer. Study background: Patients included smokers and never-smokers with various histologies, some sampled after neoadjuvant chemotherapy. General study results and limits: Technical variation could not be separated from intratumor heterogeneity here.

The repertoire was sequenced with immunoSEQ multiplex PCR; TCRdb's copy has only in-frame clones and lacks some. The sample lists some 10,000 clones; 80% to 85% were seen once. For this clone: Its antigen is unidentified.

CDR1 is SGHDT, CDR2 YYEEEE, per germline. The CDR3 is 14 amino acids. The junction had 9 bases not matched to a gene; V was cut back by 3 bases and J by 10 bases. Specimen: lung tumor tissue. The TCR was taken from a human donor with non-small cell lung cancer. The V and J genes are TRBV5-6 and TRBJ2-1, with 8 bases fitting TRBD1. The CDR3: CASSSGGQGREQFF. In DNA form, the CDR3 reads TGTGCCAGCAGCTCGGGCGGACAGGGTAGAGAGCAGTTCTTC.